This TCR beta chain derives from a study of post-analysis software for immune sequencing data. The germline V gene encodes CDR1 DFQATT and CDR2 SNEGSKA (reference sequence). The V gene lost 0 bases and the J gene lost 1 base, with 12 bases spanning the gap. The CDR3 loop spans 15 amino acids. Regarding the study as a whole: A handful of TRBV segments were significantly more frequent in patients than in controls. TRBV5-6, TRBV5-1 and TRBV20-1 were among these segments. Pronounced co-clustering by F measure was evident among identically batched samples.

Included in the TCR beta cDNA libraries were unique molecular identifiers. TCRdb processed the PCR reads anew with MiXCR; each CDR3 protein has one entry. The table lists 350,000 to 500,000 distinct CDR3 sequences, approximately 38% of them singletons. Notes on this clonotype: Antigen: not known.

The sample comprised blood. The origin of this receptor is a girl aged 2 to 9 with multiple sclerosis. V and J are TRBV20-1 and TRBJ1-1; unclear D gene. CDR3 region: CSARDLGSGNTEAFF. The CDR3, as DNA: TGCAGTGCTAGAGATCTTGGGTCTGGGAACACTGAAGCTTTCTTT.